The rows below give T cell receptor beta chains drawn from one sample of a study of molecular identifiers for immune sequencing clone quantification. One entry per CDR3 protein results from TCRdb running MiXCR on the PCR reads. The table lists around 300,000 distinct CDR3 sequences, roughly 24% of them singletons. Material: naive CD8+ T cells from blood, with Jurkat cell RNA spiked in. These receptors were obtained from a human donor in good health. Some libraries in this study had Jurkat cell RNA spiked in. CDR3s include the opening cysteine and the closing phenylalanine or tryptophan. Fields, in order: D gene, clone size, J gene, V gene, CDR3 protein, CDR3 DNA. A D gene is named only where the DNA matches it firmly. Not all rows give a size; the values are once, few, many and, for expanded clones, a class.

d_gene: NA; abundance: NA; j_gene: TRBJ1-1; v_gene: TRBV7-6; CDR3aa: CAGSLAAGYMAFF; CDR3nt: TGTGCCGGCAGCTTAGCGGCGGGATATATGGCTTTCTTT
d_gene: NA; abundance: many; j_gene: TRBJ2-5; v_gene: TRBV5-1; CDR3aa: CASSPGGLGRETQYF; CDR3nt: TGCGCCAGCAGCCCCGGAGGGCTAGGGCGGGAGACCCAGTACTTC
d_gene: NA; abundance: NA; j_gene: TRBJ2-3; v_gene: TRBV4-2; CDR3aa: CPSSQGGVGRAGPDTQYF; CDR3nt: TGTCCCAGCAGCCAAGGCGGGGTTGGGCGGGCGGGGCCAGATACGCAGTATTTT
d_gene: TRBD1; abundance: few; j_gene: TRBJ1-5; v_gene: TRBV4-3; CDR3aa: CASSQATGFNQPQHF; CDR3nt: TGCGCCAGCAGCCAGGCGACAGGGTTCAATCAGCCCCAGCATTTT
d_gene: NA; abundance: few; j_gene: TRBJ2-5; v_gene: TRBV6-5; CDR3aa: CASSSGTAQETQYF; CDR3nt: TGTGCCAGCAGTTCCGGGACGGCGCAAGAGACCCAGTACTTC
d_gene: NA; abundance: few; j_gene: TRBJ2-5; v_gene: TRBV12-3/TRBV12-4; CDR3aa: CASSLMAGETQYF; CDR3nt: TGTGCCAGCAGTTTAATGGCAGGGGAGACCCAGTACTTC
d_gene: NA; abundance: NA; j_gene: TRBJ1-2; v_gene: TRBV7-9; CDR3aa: CASSLMGEHGYTF; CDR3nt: TGTGCCAGCAGCTTAATGGGGGAGCATGGCTACACCTTC
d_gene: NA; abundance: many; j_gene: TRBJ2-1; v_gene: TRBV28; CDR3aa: CASSFLLHNEQFF; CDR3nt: TGTGCCAGCAGCTTTCTCCTCCACAATGAGCAGTTCTTC
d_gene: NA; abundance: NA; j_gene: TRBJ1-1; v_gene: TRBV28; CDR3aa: CASTDPPLPVNTEAFF; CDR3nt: TGTGCCAGCACCGATCCACCCCTACCCGTAAACACTGAAGCTTTCTTT
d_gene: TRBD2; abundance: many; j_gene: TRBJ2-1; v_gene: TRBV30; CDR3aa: CAWSVLGLAGSEQFF; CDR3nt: TGTGCCTGGAGTGTACTCGGACTAGCGGGTAGTGAGCAGTTCTTC
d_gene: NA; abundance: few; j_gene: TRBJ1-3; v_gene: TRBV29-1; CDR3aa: CSADAGIGNTIYF; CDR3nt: TGCAGCGCCGATGCAGGGATAGGAAACACCATATATTTT
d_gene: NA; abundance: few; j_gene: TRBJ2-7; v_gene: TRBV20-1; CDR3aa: CSARGQDSSYEQYF; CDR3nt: TGCAGTGCTAGAGGCCAGGATAGCTCCTACGAGCAGTACTTC
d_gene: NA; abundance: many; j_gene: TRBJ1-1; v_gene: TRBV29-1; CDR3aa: CSVEGLDTEAFF; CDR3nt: TGCAGCGTTGAGGGGCTGGACACTGAAGCTTTCTTT
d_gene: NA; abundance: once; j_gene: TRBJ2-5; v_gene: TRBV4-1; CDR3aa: CASSQVSSEGATQYF; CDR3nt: TGCGCCAGCAGCCAAGTGTCTAGCGAGGGGGCGACCCAGTACTTC
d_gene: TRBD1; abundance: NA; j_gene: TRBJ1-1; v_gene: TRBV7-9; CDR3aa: CASTLGTGGTEAFF; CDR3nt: TGTGCCAGCACCTTAGGGACAGGGGGCACTGAAGCTTTCTTT
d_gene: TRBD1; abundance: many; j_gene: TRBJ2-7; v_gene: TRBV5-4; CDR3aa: CASSGDSYEQYF; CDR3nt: TGTGCCAGCAGTGGGGACAGCTACGAGCAGTACTTC
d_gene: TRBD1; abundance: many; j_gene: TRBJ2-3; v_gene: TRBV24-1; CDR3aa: CATSDLPGTGLSTDTQYF; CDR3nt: TGTGCCACCAGTGATTTGCCCGGGACAGGCCTTAGCACAGATACGCAGTATTTT
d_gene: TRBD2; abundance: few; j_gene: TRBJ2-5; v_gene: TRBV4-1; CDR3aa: CASAGVVGQETQYF; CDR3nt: TGCGCCAGCGCGGGAGTGGTGGGGCAAGAGACCCAGTACTTC
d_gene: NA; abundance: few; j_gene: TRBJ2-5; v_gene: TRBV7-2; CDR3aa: CASSSLYEETQYF; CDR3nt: TGTGCCAGCAGCTCGCTCTACGAAGAGACCCAGTACTTC
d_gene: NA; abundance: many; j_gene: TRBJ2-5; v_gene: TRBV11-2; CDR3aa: CASSLGSSSEETQYF; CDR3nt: TGTGCCAGCAGCTTGGGCTCGTCGTCGGAAGAGACCCAGTACTTC
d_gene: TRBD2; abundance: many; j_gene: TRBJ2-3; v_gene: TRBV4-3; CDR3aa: CASSQGGGADTQYF; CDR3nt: TGCGCCAGCAGCCAGGGGGGGGGTGCAGATACGCAGTATTTT
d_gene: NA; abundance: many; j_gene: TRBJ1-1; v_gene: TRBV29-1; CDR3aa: CSVLPWVNTEAFF; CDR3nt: TGCAGCGTGCTGCCCTGGGTGAACACTGAAGCTTTCTTT
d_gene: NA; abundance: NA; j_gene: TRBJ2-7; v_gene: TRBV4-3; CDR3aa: CASSQDQGARGLAYEQYF; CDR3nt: TGCGCCAGCAGCCAAGATCAGGGGGCGCGAGGACTAGCCTACGAGCAGTACTTC
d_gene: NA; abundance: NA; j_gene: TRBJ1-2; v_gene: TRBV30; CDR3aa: CAWSAEGTNYGYTF; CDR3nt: TGTGCCTGGAGCGCTGAGGGTACTAACTATGGCTACACCTTC
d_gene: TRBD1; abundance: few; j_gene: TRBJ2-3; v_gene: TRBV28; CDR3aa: CASSFQGASTDTQYF; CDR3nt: TGTGCCAGCAGTTTTCAGGGGGCAAGCACAGATACGCAGTATTTT
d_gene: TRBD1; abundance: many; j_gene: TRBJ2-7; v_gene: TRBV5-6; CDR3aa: CASSSATGTGIYEQYF; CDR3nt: TGTGCCAGCAGCTCGGCGACCGGGACAGGCATCTACGAGCAGTACTTC
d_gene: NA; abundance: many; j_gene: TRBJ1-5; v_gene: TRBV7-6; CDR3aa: CASSSDRNQPQHF; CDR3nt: TGTGCCAGCAGCTCCGACCGAAATCAGCCCCAGCATTTT
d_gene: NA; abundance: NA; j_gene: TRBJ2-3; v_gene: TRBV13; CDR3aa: CASSPTTGSLTADTQYF; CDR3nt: TGTGCCAGCAGCCCAACAACCGGGTCCCTAACAGCAGATACGCAGTATTTT
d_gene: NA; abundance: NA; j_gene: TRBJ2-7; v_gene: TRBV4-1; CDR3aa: CASSQGLAVMYEQYF; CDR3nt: TGCGCCAGCAGCCAAGGCTTGGCGGTGATGTACGAGCAGTACTTC
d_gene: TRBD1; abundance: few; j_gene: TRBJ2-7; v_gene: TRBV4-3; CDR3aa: CASSQDRFGTAYEQYF; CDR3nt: TGCGCCAGCAGCCAAGATCGGTTTGGGACAGCCTACGAGCAGTACTTC
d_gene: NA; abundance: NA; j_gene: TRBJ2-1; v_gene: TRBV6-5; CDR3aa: CASSYSGLHEQFF; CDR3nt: TGTGCCAGCAGTTACTCGGGACTCCATGAGCAGTTCTTC
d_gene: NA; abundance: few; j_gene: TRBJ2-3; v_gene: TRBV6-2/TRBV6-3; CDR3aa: CASSYSTATTGIPDTQYF; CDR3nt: TGTGCCAGCAGTTACTCCACTGCCACCACAGGGATCCCAGATACGCAGTATTTT
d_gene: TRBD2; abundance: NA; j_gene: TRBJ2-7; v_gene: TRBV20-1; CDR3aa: CSASRVAGAYEQYF; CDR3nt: TGCAGTGCTAGTAGGGTAGCGGGGGCTTACGAGCAGTACTTC
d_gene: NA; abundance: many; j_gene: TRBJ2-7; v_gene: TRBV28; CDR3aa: CASSFRGPVSYEQYF; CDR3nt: TGTGCCAGCAGTTTCCGGGGACCTGTCTCCTACGAGCAGTACTTC
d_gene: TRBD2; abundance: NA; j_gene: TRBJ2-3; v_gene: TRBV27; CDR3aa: CASSSWGLAGGPRTDTQYF; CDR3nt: TGTGCCAGCAGCTCCTGGGGTCTAGCGGGGGGACCACGCACAGATACGCAGTATTTT
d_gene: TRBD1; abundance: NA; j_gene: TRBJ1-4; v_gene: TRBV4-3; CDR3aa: CASSQDSRTGGGNEKLFF; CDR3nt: TGCGCCAGCAGCCAAGATTCCCGGACAGGGGGCGGTAATGAAAAACTGTTTTTT
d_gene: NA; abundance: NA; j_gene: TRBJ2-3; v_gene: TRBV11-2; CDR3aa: CASSLDLVASSTDTQYF; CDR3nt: TGTGCCAGCAGCTTAGATCTGGTGGCCTCTAGCACAGATACGCAGTATTTT
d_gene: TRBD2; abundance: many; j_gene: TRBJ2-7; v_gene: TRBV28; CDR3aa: CASSPLRLAGTYEQYF; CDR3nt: TGTGCCAGCAGTCCTCTTCGACTAGCGGGAACCTACGAGCAGTACTTC
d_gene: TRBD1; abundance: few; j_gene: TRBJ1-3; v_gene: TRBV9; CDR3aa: CASSKQGAGTIYF; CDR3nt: TGTGCCAGCAGCAAACAGGGGGCGGGCACCATATATTTT
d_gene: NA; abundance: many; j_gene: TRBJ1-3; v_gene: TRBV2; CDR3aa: CASRVPRETFYTIYF; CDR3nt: TGTGCCAGCAGGGTGCCCAGGGAAACGTTCTACACCATATATTTT
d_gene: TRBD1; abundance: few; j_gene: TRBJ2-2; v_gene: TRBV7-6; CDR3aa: CASSRRDRGETGELFF; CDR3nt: TGTGCCAGCAGCCGAAGGGACAGGGGAGAGACCGGGGAGCTGTTTTTT
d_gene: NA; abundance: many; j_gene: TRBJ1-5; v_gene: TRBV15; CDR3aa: CATSRDRGDQPQHF; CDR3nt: TGTGCCACCAGCAGAGATAGAGGGGACCAGCCCCAGCATTTT
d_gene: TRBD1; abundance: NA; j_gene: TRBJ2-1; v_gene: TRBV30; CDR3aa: CAWSRDSYNEQLF; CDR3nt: TGTGCCTGGTCCAGGGACAGTTACAATGAGCAGCTCTTC
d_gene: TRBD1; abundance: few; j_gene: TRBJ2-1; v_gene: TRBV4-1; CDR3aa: CASSQRDRGPNEQFF; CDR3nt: TGCGCCAGCAGCCAACGGGACAGGGGTCCCAATGAGCAGTTCTTC
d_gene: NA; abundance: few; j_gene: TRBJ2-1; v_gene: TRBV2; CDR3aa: CASSEANSYNEQFF; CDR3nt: TGTGCCAGCAGTGAAGCAAACAGCTACAATGAGCAGTTCTTC
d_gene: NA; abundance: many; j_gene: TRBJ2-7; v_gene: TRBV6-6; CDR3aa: CASSAGTYPIEQYF; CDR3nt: TGTGCCAGCAGTGCCGGGACTTATCCTATCGAGCAGTACTTC
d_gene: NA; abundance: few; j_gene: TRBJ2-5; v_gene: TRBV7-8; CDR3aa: CASSWPGLHQETQYF; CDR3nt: TGTGCCAGCAGCTGGCCGGGACTTCACCAAGAGACCCAGTACTTC
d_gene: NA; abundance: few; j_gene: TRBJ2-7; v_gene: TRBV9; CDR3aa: CASSVGTGSGYEQYF; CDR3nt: TGTGCCAGCAGCGTAGGAACAGGCTCTGGGTACGAGCAGTACTTC
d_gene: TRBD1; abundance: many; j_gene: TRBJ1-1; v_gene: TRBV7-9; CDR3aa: CASSLRQGAVEAFF; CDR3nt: TGTGCCAGCAGCTTAAGACAGGGGGCGGTGGAAGCTTTCTTT
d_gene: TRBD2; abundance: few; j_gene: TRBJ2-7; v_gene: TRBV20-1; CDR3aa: CSAGGSGGAYEQYF; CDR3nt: TGCAGTGCGGGGGGCTCCGGGGGGGCCTACGAGCAGTACTTC
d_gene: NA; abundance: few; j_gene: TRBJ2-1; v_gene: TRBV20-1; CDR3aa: CSAREYNEQFF; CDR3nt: TGCAGTGCTAGGGAATACAATGAGCAGTTCTTC
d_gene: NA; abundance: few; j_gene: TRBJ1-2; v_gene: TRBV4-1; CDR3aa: CASSQDLSGRGPYGYTF; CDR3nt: TGCGCCAGCAGCCAAGATCTGAGTGGCAGGGGACCTTATGGCTACACCTTC
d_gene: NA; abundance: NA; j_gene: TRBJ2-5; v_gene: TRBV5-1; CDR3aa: CASSRAQEPQYF; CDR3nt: TGCGCCAGCTCTCGGGCCCAAGAGCCCCAGTACTTC
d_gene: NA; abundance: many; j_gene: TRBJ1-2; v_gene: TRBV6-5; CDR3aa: CASGEGDYGYTF; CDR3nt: TGTGCCAGCGGGGAGGGGGACTATGGCTACACCTTC
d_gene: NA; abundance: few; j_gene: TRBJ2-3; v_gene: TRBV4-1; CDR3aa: CASSQDPATLSTDTQYF; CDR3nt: TGCGCCAGCAGCCAAGATCCTGCGACACTAAGCACAGATACGCAGTATTTT
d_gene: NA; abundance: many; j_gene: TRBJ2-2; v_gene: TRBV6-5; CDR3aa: CASSYSRAGELFF; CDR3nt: TGTGCCAGCAGTTACTCGAGAGCCGGGGAGCTGTTTTTT
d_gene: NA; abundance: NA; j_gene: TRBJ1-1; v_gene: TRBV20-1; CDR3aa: CSGRDLRGPEAFF; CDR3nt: TGCAGTGGTAGAGATCTTCGGGGGCCTGAAGCTTTCTTT